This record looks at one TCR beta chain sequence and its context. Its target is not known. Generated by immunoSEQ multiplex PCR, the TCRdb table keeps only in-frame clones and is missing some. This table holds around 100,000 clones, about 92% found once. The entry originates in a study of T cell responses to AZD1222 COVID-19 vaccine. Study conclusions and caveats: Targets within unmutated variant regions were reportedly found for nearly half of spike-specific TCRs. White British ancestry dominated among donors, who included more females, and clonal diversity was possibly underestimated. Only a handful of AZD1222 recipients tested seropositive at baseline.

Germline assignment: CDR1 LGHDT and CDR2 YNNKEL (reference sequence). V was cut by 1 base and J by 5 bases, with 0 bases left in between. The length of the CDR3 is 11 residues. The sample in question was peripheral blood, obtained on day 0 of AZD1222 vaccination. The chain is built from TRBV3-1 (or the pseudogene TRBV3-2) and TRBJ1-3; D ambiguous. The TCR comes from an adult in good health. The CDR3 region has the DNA TGTGCCAGCAGCCAAGGAAACACCATATATTTT. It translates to CASSQGNTIYF.